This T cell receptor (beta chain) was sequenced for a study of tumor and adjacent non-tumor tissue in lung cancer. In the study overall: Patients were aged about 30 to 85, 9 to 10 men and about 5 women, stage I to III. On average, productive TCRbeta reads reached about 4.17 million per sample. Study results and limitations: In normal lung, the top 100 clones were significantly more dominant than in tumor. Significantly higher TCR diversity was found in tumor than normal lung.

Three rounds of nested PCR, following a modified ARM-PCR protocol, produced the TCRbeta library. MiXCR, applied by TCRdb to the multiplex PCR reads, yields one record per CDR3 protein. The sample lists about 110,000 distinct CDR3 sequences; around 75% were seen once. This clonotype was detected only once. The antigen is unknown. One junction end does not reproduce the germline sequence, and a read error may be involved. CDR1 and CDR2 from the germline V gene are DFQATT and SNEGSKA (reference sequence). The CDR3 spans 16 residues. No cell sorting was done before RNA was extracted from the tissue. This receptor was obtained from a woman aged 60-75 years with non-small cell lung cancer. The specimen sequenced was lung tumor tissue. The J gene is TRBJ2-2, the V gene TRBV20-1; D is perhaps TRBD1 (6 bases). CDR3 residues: CRARGLGQGITGELFF. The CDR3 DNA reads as TGCCGTGCTAGAGGTTTGGGGCAGGGGATCACCGGGGAGCTATTTTTT.